This is a list of T cell receptor beta chains from one sample in a study of cytomegalovirus exposure and HLA in healthy donors. Method: immunoSEQ multiplex PCR; TCRdb's copy keeps in-frame clones and lacks some. The table shows over 150,000 clones, with around 90% occurring only once. The sequenced sample consisted of PBMCs. The receptors were gathered from a woman younger than 35 in good health and CMV-seropositive. Each CDR3 is given with its conserved first and last residue. A D gene is named only where the DNA matches it firmly. Clone size appears in some rows only: once, few, many, or a class for an expanded clone.

V gene,J gene,clone size,D gene,CDR3 DNA,CDR3 protein
TRBV7-9,TRBJ2-1,-,TRBD1,TGTGCCAGCAGCTTATTAACAGGGGGCCTCGGCAATGAGCAGTTCTTC,CASSLLTGGLGNEQFF
TRBV19,TRBJ2-1,-,TRBD2,TGTGCCAGTAGTATAGGAGGGACTAGCTCCTACAATGAGCAGTTCTTC,CASSIGGTSSYNEQFF
TRBV13,TRBJ1-2,few,-,TGTGCCAGCAGCTTAGGCAGGGGATATGGCTACACCTTC,CASSLGRGYGYTF
TRBV28,TRBJ2-7,-,TRBD1,TGTGCCAGCGGTGATTGGACAGGCGTCTCGTACGAGCAGTACTTC,CASGDWTGVSYEQYF
TRBV6-5,TRBJ2-7,-,TRBD2,TGTGCCAGCAGCCAGACTAGCGGGAGGGGTTACGAGCAGTACTTC,CASSQTSGRGYEQYF
TRBV2,TRBJ2-7,-,-,TGTGCCAGCAGTGGCATGGCGGTCTCTAGGGAGCAGTACTTC,CASSGMAVSREQYF
TRBV13,TRBJ2-3,-,TRBD2,TGTGCCAGCAGCACCCGGACTAGCGTTTTCGGCACGCAGTATTTT,CASSTRTSVFGTQYF
TRBV12-5,TRBJ2-7,once,-,TGTGCTAGTGCTCTCCTCTCTAAGCAGTACTTC,CASALLSKQYF
TRBV7-3,TRBJ2-1,-,TRBD1,TGTGCCAGCAGCTCATACAGGGGGCCGTACAATGAGCAGTTCTTC,CASSSYRGPYNEQFF
TRBV10-1,TRBJ2-7,few,-,TGCGCCAGCAGTGCCCTCCCCGCCGGGGGGCATGCCGAGCAGTACTTC,CASSALPAGGHAEQYF
TRBV6-1,TRBJ2-3,few,TRBD1,TGTGCCAGCAAAGCAGGGGGCGCAGATACGCAGTATTTT,CASKAGGADTQYF
TRBV2,TRBJ2-1,-,TRBD2,TGTGCCAGCAGTGAAGGACTAGCGGGAGTCAATGAGCAGTTCTTC,CASSEGLAGVNEQFF
TRBV10-1,TRBJ1-1,-,-,TGCGCCAGCAAAGGCCCGGGGAACACTGAAGCTTTCTTT,CASKGPGNTEAFF
TRBV4-1,TRBJ2-2,-,TRBD1,TGCGCCAGCAGACGACAGGGGCTAACCGGGGAGCTGTTTTTT,CASRRQGLTGELFF
TRBV27,TRBJ1-2,-,TRBD1,TGTGCCAGCAGGAGGACAGGGCGAGGAGGCTACACCTTC,CASRRTGRGGYTF
TRBV28,TRBJ2-7,-,TRBD2,TGTGCCAGCAGGATAACTAGCGGGAGTCGGTTCGAGCAGTACTTC,CASRITSGSRFEQYF
TRBV18,TRBJ1-3,once,-,TGTGCCAGCTCACCTCCATCCGGAGTTTATGGAAACACCATATATTTT,CASSPPSGVYGNTIYF
TRBV5-1,TRBJ1-6,-,TRBD1,TGCGCCAGCAGCACACAGGGGGCGGACTATAATTCACCCCTCCACTTT,CASSTQGADYNSPLHF
TRBV6-5,TRBJ1-1,-,TRBD1,TGTGCCAGCAGTTACGACAGGGGCTCTGAAGCTTTCTTT,CASSYDRGSEAFF
TRBV5-1,TRBJ2-3,-,-,TGCGCCAGCACTCCTGGGGGGACGGGAGTTCTAGATACGCAGTATTTT,CASTPGGTGVLDTQYF
TRBV7-9,TRBJ1-1,-,TRBD1,TGTGCCAGCAGCTCGACAGGGGTTGCCACTGAAGCTTTCTTT,CASSSTGVATEAFF
TRBV5-1,TRBJ2-7,-,TRBD2,TGCGCCAGCAGCTTGGGGGCGCCACTCGGACTAGCGGGAGTGGGTGAGCAGTACTTC,CASSLGAPLGLAGVGEQYF
TRBV30,TRBJ1-2,-,-,TGTGCCTGGGGGGCGGACGCGCACTATGGCTACACCTTC,CAWGADAHYGYTF
TRBV5-6,TRBJ2-1,once,-,TGTGCCAGCAGCTCAACCCCATTGGCGGGAACTTACAATGAGCAGTTCTTC,CASSSTPLAGTYNEQFF
TRBV5-4,TRBJ2-3,few,TRBD2,TGTGCCAGCAGCCCTCCGTCCTCTAGCGGACTCACAGATACGCAGTATTTT,CASSPPSSSGLTDTQYF
TRBV7-2,TRBJ1-3,-,TRBD1,TGTGCCAGCAGCGTGGGGACAGCGTCTGGAAACACCATATATTTT,CASSVGTASGNTIYF